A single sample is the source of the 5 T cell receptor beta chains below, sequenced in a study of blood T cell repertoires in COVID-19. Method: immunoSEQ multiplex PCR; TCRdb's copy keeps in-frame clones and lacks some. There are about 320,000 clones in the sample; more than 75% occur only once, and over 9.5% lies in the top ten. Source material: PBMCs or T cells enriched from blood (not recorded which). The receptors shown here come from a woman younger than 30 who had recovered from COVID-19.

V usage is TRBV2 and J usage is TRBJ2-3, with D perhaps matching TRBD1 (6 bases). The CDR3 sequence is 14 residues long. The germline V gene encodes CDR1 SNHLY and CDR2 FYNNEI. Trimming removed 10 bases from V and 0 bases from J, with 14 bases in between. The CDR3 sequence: CANDRGHSTDTQYF. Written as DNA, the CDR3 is TGTGCCAACGATAGGGGACATAGCACAGATACGCAGTATTTT.

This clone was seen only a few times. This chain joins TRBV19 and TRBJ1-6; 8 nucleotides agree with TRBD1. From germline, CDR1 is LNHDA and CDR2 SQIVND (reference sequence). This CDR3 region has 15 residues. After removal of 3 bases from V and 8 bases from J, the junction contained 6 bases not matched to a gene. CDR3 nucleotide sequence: TGTGCCAGTAGTATGTCAGGGGGCTGGTATTCACCCCTCCACTTT. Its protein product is CASSMSGGWYSPLHF.

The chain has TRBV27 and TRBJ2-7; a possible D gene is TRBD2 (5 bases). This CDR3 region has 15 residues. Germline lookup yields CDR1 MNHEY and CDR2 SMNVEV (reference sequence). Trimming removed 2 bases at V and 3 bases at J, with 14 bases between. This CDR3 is CASSLSPSFVYEQYF. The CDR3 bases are TGTGCCAGCAGTTTAAGTCCTAGCTTCGTCTACGAGCAGTACTTC.

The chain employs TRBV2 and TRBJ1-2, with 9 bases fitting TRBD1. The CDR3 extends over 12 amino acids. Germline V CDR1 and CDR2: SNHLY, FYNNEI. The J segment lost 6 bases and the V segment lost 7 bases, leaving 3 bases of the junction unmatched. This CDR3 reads CASKTGGNGYTF. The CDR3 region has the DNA TGTGCCAGCAAGACAGGGGGTAATGGCTACACCTTC. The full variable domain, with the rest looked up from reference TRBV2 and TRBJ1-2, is EPEVTQTPSHQVTQMGQEVILRCVPISNHLYFYWYRQILGQKVEFLVSFYNNEISEKSEIFDDQFSVERPDGSNFTLKIRSTKLEDSAMYFCASKTGGNGYTFGSGTRLTVV.

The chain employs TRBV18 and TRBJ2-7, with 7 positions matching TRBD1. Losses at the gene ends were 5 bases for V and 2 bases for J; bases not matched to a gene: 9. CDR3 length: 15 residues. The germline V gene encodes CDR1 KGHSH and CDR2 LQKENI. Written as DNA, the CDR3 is TGTGCCAGCTCATCGGCCGGGACAGAGCCCTACGAGCAGTACTTC. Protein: CASSSAGTEPYEQYF.